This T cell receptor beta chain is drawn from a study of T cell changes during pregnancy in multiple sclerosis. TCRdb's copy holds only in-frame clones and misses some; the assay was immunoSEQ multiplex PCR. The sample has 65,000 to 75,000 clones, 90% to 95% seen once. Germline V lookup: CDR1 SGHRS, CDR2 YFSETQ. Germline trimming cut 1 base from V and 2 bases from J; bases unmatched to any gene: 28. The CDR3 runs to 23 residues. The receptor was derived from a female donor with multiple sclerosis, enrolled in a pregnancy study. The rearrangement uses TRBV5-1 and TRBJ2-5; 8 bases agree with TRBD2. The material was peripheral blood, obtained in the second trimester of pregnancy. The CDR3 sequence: CASSLQWLGGRTDSDTSQETQYF. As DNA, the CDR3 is TGCGCCAGCAGCTTGCAATGGTTAGGCGGGAGGACGGATTCCGATACCTCACAAGAGACCCAGTACTTC.